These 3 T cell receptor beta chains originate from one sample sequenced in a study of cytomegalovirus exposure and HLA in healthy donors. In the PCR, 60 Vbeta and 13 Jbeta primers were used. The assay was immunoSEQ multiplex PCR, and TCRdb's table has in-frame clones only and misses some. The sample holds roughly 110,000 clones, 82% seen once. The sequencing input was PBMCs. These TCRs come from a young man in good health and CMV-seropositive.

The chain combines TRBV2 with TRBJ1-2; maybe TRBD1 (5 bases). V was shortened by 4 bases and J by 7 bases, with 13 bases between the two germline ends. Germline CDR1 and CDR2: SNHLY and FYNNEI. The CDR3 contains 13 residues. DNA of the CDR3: TGTGCCAGCAGTGCCCAGGGATCTCGTGGCTACACCTTC. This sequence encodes CASSAQGSRGYTF.

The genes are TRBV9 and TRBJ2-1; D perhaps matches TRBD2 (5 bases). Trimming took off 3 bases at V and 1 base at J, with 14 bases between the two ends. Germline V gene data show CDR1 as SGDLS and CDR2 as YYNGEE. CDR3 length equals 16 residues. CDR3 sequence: CASSDRLSGSYNEQFF. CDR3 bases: TGTGCCAGCAGCGACCGTTTGAGCGGTTCCTACAATGAGCAGTTCTTC.

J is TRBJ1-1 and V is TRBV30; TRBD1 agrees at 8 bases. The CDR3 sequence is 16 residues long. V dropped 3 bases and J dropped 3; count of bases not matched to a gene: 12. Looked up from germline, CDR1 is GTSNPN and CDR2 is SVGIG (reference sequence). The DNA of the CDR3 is TGTGCCTGGAGCCCAGGACAGGGCGGGTGGCACACTGAAGCTTTCTTT. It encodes CAWSPGQGGWHTEAFF.